This TCR beta chain stems from a study of blood T cell repertoires in COVID-19. At the level of the study: Acute and convalescent COVID-19 specimens originated in the United States, Italy and Spain. PBMCs, B-cell-depleted T cells, or T cells provided the cDNA or gDNA that made up the material.

Under the authors' procedure: Estimated nucleated cell counts came from reference gene primer amplification. The repertoire was sequenced with immunoSEQ multiplex PCR; TCRdb's copy has only in-frame clones and lacks some. V and J calls and clone size are those listed in that table; D and trimming were worked out from the DNA. The sample holds 200,000 or so clones; around 87% are singletons and the top ten take 3%. The CDR3 covers 20 residues. The junction had 12 bases not matched to a gene; V was cut back by 0 bases and J by 5 bases. Germline V CDR1 and CDR2: LGHNA, YNFKEQ. The sample taken for sequencing was peripheral blood. This clonotype was obtained from a man aged 60 to 75 with acute or convalescent COVID-19. The chain recombines TRBV4-2 with TRBJ2-3; 15 nucleotides align to TRBD2. The CDR3 nucleotides read TGTGCCAGCAGCCAAGAGATTACTGGACTAGCGGGGGGGCAGGGAGATACGCAGTATTTT. Translation gives CASSQEITGLAGGQGDTQYF.